One and the same sample provided the 2 T cell receptor beta chains below, sequenced in a study of T cells in Graves' hyperthyroidism and ophthalmopathy. TCR beta CDR3 regions were amplified from RNA transcripts. The TCR CDR3 was amplified in a first-round RT-PCR using the HTBI primer set. MiXCR, applied by TCRdb to the multiplex PCR reads, yields one record per CDR3 protein. The sample includes 700,000 or so distinct CDR3 sequences, 16% of them seen just once. Source material: blood. These receptors all come from a man aged 18 to 30 with Graves' hyperthyroidism.

In its sample, this clonotype was seen a few times. At one end the junction does not follow the germline gene, possibly because of a read error. The chain links TRBV29-1 to TRBJ1-1; 7 positions agree with TRBD1. Germline V gene sequence: CDR1 SQVTM, CDR2 ANQGSEA. This CDR3 spans 13 amino acids. The chain's CDR3 is CSVDNRGYTEALF. CDR3 in DNA: TGCAGCGTTGACAACAGGGGCTACACTGAAGCTCTCTTT.

This sequence joins TRBV13 and TRBJ2-7; tentatively, D is TRBD2 (6 bases). The germline V and J ends were trimmed by 4 bases and 4 bases, with 17 bases remaining between them. The CDR3 covers 15 residues. The germline V gene encodes CDR1 PRHDT and CDR2 FYEKMQ (reference sequence). The chain's CDR3 is CASSSARRRGYEQYF. The CDR3 DNA reads TGTGCCAGCAGCTCGGCCAGGCGGAGGGGTTACGAGCAGTACTTC.